This T cell receptor (beta chain) appears in the sequencing data of a study of OX40 agonist ivuxolimab in advanced cancers. Study context: About 44% of patients had received prior checkpoint inhibitor therapy.

Study results and caveats: Near-lowest levels of clonal expansion characterized partial responders at 0.1-3.0 mg/kg. Circulating CD4+ and CD8+ T cells showed clonal expansion by week 6 at 0.1 to 3.0 mg/kg.

Method: immunoSEQ multiplex PCR; TCRdb's copy keeps in-frame clones and lacks some. The sample has approximately 76,000 clones, roughly 92% seen once. This clone has more than one count but fewer than ten. The antigen is unknown. This CDR3 region has 15 residues. J was trimmed by 1 base and V by 1 base; bases with no gene match: 2. Germline V lookup: CDR1 MGHRA, CDR2 YSYEKL. The chain links TRBV4-1 to TRBJ1-1, with 8 bases matching TRBD1. This receptor was obtained from an adult with an advanced solid tumor such as melanoma, head and neck, liver or kidney cancer. The sequencing used CD4+ or CD8+ T cells sorted from blood, collected in a trial of the OX40 agonist ivuxolimab. DNA for the CDR3: TGCGCCAGCAGCCAAGGGACAGGGACGAACACTGAAGCTTTCTTT. It yields the protein CASSQGTGTNTEAFF.